This is a list of T cell receptor beta chains from one sample in a study of T cells in Graves' hyperthyroidism and ophthalmopathy. Each CDR3 protein gets one entry after TCRdb re-called the multiplex PCR reads with MiXCR. The profile shows hundreds of thousands of distinct CDR3 sequences, over 12% of them singletons. The sequencing input was blood. The receptors originated from a woman between 40 and 50 years old with Graves' ophthalmopathy. Each CDR3 is given with its conserved first and last residue. A D gene is named only where the DNA matches it firmly. A row's size may be missing; if present it is once, few, many or a size class.

DNA | CDR3 | size | D | length | J | V
TGTGCCAGCAGTCGCCTAACAGAAGAAGCTTTCTTT | CASSRLTEEAFF | many | - | 12 | TRBJ1-1 | TRBV28
TGTGCCAGCACTAGAGGAGGGAAGGCTGAAGCTTTCTTT | CASTRGGKAEAFF | - | - | 13 | TRBJ1-1 | TRBV25-1
TGTGCCAGCAGCCCGGCCAGCGGAGATCCCTACGAGCAGTACTTC | CASSPASGDPYEQYF | - | - | 15 | TRBJ2-7 | TRBV7-2
TGTGCCAGCAGACGAAACAGGGGGCGCGTTCACTATGGCTACACCTTC | CASRRNRGRVHYGYTF | few | TRBD1 | 16 | TRBJ1-2 | TRBV11-2
TGTGCCAGCAGTGGGGTTGGTGTCTATGGCTACACCTTC | CASSGVGVYGYTF | many | - | 13 | TRBJ1-2 | TRBV25-1
TGTGCCAGTAGTCAACAGTTCCAAGAGACCCAGTACTTC | CASSQQFQETQYF | many | - | 13 | TRBJ2-5 | TRBV19
TGCAGTGCCCGGCGGCTAGCGGGAGGGGCCGGGGAGCTGTTTTTT | CSARRLAGGAGELFF | - | TRBD2 | 15 | TRBJ2-2 | TRBV20-1
TGCGCCAGCAGCCAAGAGGGGCACGGGGAGCTGTTTTTT | CASSQEGHGELFF | - | - | 13 | TRBJ2-2 | TRBV4-1
TGTGCCAGCTCACCAACAGACAGAGCGATTTATGGCTACACCTTC | CASSPTDRAIYGYTF | - | - | 15 | TRBJ1-2 | TRBV18
TGCAGTGCGGGGCGTCCGGGGACTTTCACAGATACGCAGTATTTT | CSAGRPGTFTDTQYF | - | - | 15 | TRBJ2-3 | TRBV20-1
TGTGCCAGCAGCCAAGGCGGGACAGGGGGCTATAGCTACACCTTC | CASSQGGTGGYSYTF | many | TRBD1 | 15 | TRBJ1-2 | TRBV7-2
TGTGCCAGCAGTATGGACATTAACTACGAGCAGTACTTC | CASSMDINYEQYF | once | - | 13 | TRBJ2-7 | TRBV12-3/TRBV12-4
TGTGCCAGCAGCTTAGCAATTTGGACAGGGACTAATCAGCCCCAGCATTTT | CASSLAIWTGTNQPQHF | many | TRBD1 | 17 | TRBJ1-5 | TRBV7-2
TGTGCCAGTAACAACGTCGGGGGCCCCGGGGAGCTGTTTTTT | CASNNVGGPGELFF | - | - | 14 | TRBJ2-2 | TRBV19
TGTGCCAGCAGTTTGGGCAGGGGGTTCAACACCATATATTTT | CASSLGRGFNTIYF | many | TRBD1 | 14 | TRBJ1-3 | TRBV28
TGCGCCAGCAGCCATTTCCCTGGACAGGGAGAGACCCAGTACTTC | CASSHFPGQGETQYF | - | TRBD1 | 15 | TRBJ2-5 | TRBV4-1
TGCGCCAGCAGTCGAGCCAGGGATGGCACCGGGGAGCTGTTTTTT | CASSRARDGTGELFF | many | - | 15 | TRBJ2-2 | TRBV4-1
TGTGCCAGCAGTTCCCGGGGCCCGGAGGCCTATTCCGCCCAGTACTTC | CASSSRGPEAYSAQYF | many | - | 16 | TRBJ2-5 | TRBV12-3/TRBV12-4
TGTGCCAGCAGTTTAGGGTCAGGGTCTGTCTATGGCTACACCTTC | CASSLGSGSVYGYTF | - | - | 15 | TRBJ1-2 | TRBV27
TGTGCCTGGAGTGGGCCCGGACAGGGGGCCGCCTACGAGCAGTACTTC | CAWSGPGQGAAYEQYF | many | TRBD1 | 16 | TRBJ2-7 | TRBV30
TGTGCCAGCAGTTCCAAAACCGGGACAGGGGGCGCGAATGAGACCCAGTACTTC | CASSSKTGTGGANETQYF | - | TRBD1 | 18 | TRBJ2-5 | TRBV6-5
TGTGCCAGCCAAACGGACGAGGCTAGGGGCTACACCTTC | CASQTDEARGYTF | - | - | 13 | TRBJ1-2 | TRBV19
TGTGCCAGCAGTTACGACGTTGGGAGCGGGCCCACTGGAGCTTTCTTT | CASSYDVGSGPTGAFF | - | - | 16 | TRBJ1-1 | TRBV6-2/TRBV6-3
TGCGCCAGCAGCTTCGAGGGAGGTACTGAAGCTTTCTTT | CASSFEGGTEAFF | many | - | 13 | TRBJ1-1 | TRBV5-1
TGCGCCGGCAGCTTGAAGGAGGTTCAGTGGTGGACTGAAGCTTTCTTT | CAGSLKEVQWWTEAFF | - | - | 16 | TRBJ1-1 | TRBV5-1
TGTGCCAGCAGCCTACTTACTAGCACAGATACGCAGTATTTT | CASSLLTSTDTQYF | many | - | 14 | TRBJ2-3 | TRBV7-2
TGTGCCAGCTCACCACCTAGCGGGGAAAAAGAGACCCAGTACTTC | CASSPPSGEKETQYF | - | TRBD2 | 15 | TRBJ2-5 | TRBV18
TGCAGTGCGAACCGGGACGGATACTCCTACGAGCAGTACTTC | CSANRDGYSYEQYF | - | - | 14 | TRBJ2-7 | TRBV20-1
TGTGCCAGCAGCGCCCGGGACCGATATCCTGACACCGGGGAGCTGTTTTTT | CASSARDRYPDTGELFF | many | - | 17 | TRBJ2-2 | TRBV11-1
TGTGCCAGCAGCAAGGGTTATAGCAATCAGCCCCAGCATTTT | CASSKGYSNQPQHF | many | - | 14 | TRBJ1-5 | TRBV12-3/TRBV12-4
TGTGCCAGTGGGGGAGGCGGGGAGCTGTTTTTT | CASGGGGELFF | many | - | 11 | TRBJ2-2 | TRBV6-1
TGCAGTGCAAACGACAGGGCTCCCTACGAGCAGTACTTC | CSANDRAPYEQYF | few | TRBD1 | 13 | TRBJ2-7 | TRBV20-1